Reported below is one T cell receptor (beta chain). Antigen specificity is unknown. The data originate from a study of T-cell reconstitution after alpha-beta-depleted transplantation in children. The TCRbeta library was prepared with unique molecular identifiers. TCRdb re-called the PCR reads through MiXCR, storing one row per CDR3 protein. The repertoire includes around 800,000 distinct CDR3 sequences, around 15% of them detected once, and about 4.6% sits in the top ten. Deletions cut 3 bases from V and 5 bases from J, with 19 bases between. Looked up from germline, CDR1 is LGHNA and CDR2 is YNFKEQ. The CDR3 runs 16 residues. General study findings and limits: Certain patients had high TCRbeta diversity at day 60, and it came from recipient T cells and thymic progenitors that survived. T-cell counts and diversity at one year following transplant were attributed mainly to newly produced T cells. Expanded clones from the graft, numbering several hundred, reportedly supplied alpha-beta T cells about two months after transplant.

Sample: PBMCs, mostly from graft donor cells, taken 360 days after TCRalphabeta/CD19-depleted stem cell transplant. The TCR comes from a male patient younger than 18 who had a stem cell transplant for acute lymphoblastic leukemia, so the T cells may come from the graft donor. V usage is TRBV4-2 and J usage is TRBJ2-5, with D hard to call. The DNA for the CDR3 is TGTGCCAGCAGCCAGATCCATGGGCCTTCCGGGGAGACCCAGTACTTC. Translating it yields CASSQIHGPSGETQYF.